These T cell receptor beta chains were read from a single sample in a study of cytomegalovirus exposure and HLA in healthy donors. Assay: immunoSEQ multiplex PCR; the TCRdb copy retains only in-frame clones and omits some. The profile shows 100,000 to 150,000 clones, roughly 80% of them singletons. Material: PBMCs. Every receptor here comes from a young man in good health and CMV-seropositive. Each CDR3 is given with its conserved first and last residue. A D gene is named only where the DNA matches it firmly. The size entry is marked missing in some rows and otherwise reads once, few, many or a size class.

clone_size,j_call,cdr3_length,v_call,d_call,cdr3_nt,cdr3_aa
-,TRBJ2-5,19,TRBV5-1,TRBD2,TGCGCCAGCAGAGTTGGGATTAGCGGGCGTTATAACAACCAAGAGACCCAGTACTTC,CASRVGISGRYNNQETQYF
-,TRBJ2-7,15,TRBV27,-,TGTGCCAGCAGTTTATTGTGGGGGCCCTACTACGAGCAGTACTTC,CASSLLWGPYYEQYF
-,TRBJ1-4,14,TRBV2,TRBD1,TGTGCCAGCCTAACCGACAGGGGATATGAAAAACTGTTTTTT,CASLTDRGYEKLFF
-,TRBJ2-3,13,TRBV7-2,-,TGTGCCAGCAGCTTTAGCCGGCCAGATACGCAGTATTTT,CASSFSRPDTQYF
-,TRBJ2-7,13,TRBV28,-,TGTGCCAGCATAGGGCAGGGGCACTACGAGCAGTACTTC,CASIGQGHYEQYF
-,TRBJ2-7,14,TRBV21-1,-,TGTGCCACGTCGCGCGCAGGGAACTCCTACGAGCAGTACTTC,CATSRAGNSYEQYF
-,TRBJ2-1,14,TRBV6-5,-,TGTGCCAGCAGTTACCCCGGGACTCACAATGAGCAGTTCTTC,CASSYPGTHNEQFF
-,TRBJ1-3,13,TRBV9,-,TGTGCCAGCAGCGTACAACAGGGAAACACCATATATTTT,CASSVQQGNTIYF
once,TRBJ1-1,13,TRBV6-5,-,TGTGCCAGCCGTCGAAACCAGGACACTGAAGCTTTCTTT,CASRRNQDTEAFF
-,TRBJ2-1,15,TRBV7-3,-,TGTGCCAGCAGCTCCCGGGACTCCTCCTACAATGAGCAGTTCTTC,CASSSRDSSYNEQFF